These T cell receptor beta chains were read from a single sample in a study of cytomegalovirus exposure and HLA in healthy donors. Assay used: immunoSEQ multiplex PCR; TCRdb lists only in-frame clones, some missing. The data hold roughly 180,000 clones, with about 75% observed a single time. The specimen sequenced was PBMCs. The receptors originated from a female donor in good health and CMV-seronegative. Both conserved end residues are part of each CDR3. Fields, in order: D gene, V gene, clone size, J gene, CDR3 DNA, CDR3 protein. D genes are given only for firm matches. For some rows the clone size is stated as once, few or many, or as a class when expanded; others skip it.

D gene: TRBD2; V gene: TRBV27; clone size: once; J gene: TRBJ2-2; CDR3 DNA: TGTGCCAGCTACCAATTGACTAGCCTGAACACCGGGGAGCTGTTTTTT; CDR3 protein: CASYQLTSLNTGELFF
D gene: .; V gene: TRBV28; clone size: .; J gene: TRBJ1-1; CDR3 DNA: TGTGCCAGCAGCCCAGACTTCACTGAAGCTTTCTTT; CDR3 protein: CASSPDFTEAFF
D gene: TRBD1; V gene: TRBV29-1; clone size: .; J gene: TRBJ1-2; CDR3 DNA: TGCAGCGTCGACCCTCAGGGGGCGCTCGGCTATGGCTACACCTTC; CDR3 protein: CSVDPQGALGYGYTF
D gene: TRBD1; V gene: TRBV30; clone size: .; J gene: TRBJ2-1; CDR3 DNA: TGTGCCCGACAGGGGATCACTAACAATGAGCAGTTCTTC; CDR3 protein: CARQGITNNEQFF
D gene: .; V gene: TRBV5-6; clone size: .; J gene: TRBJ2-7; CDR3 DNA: TGTGCCAGCAGCTTGGCCGACAGGTCTTTAGGCGAGCAGTACTTC; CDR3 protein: CASSLADRSLGEQYF
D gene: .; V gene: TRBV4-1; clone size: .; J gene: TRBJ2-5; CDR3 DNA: TGCGCCAGCAGCCAAGAACCAGGGACTCAAGAGACCCAGTACTTC; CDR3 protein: CASSQEPGTQETQYF
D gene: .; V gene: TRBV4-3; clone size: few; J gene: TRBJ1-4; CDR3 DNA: TGCGCCAGCAGCCAACAGCCAGGGAATAATGAAAAACTGTTTTTT; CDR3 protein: CASSQQPGNNEKLFF
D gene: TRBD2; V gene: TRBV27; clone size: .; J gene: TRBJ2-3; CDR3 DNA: TGTGCCAGCAGTCCCTCCCCCCCACTAGCGGGGAGAACAGATACGCAGTATTTT; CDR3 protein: CASSPSPPLAGRTDTQYF
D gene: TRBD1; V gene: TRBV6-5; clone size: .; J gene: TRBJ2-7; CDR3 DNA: TGTGCCAGCAGCCCGACAGGGTACGAGCAGTACTTC; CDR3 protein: CASSPTGYEQYF
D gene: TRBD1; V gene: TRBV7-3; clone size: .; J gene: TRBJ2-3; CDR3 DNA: TGTGCCAGCAGCGAACAGGGGGCCGATACGCAGTATTTT; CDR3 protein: CASSEQGADTQYF
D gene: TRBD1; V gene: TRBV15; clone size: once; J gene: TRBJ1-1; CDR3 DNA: TGTGCCACCAGCAGGGAGGGACAGGGGAACACTGAAGCTTTCTTT; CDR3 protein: CATSREGQGNTEAFF
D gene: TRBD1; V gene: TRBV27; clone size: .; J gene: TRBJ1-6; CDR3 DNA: TGTGCCAGCAGTTATGGGACAGGGCCCGGTGCACCCCTCCACTTT; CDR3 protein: CASSYGTGPGAPLHF
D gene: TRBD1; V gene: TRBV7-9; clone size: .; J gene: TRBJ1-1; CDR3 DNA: TGTGCCAGCAGCTTAATGGGACAGCTGAACACTGAAGCTTTCTTT; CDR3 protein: CASSLMGQLNTEAFF
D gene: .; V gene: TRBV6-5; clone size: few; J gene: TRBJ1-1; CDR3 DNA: TGTGCCAGCAGTTACTCGAGAGGCTTAAACACTGAAGCTTTCTTT; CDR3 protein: CASSYSRGLNTEAFF
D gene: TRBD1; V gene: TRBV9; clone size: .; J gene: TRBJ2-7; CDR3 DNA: TGTGCCAGCAGCGCAGGGACAGGGGGTGGCTACGAGCAGTACTTC; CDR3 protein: CASSAGTGGGYEQYF
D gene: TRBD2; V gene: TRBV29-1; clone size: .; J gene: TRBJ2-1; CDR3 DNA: TGCAGCGTTGCGGGACTAGAACTGCCCACCTCCTACAATGAGCAGTTCTTC; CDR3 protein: CSVAGLELPTSYNEQFF
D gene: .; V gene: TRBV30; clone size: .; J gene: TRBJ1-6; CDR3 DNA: TGTGCCTGGAGTGTACGACCCCTGAGGAATAATTCACCCCTCCACTTT; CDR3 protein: CAWSVRPLRNNSPLHF
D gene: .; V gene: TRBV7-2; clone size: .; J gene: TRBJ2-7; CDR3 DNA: TGTGCCAGCAGCTTATTGGGGGCGCGCCAGTACTTC; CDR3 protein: CASSLLGARQYF
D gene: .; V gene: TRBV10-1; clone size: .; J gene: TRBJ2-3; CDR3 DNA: TGCGCCAGCGGAGAGGGGGGCACAGATACGCAGTATTTT; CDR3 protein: CASGEGGTDTQYF
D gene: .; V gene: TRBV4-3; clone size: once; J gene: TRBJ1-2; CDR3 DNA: TGCGCCAGCAGCCAAGTTGACAGCAACTATGGCTACACCTTC; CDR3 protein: CASSQVDSNYGYTF
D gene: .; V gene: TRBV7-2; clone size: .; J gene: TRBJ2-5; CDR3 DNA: TGTGCCAGCAGCCCCTTAGGGCCGAGGGCCCAGTACTTC; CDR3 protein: CASSPLGPRAQYF
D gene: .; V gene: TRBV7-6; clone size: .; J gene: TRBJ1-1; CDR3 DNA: TGTGCCAGCAGCTTACGGCAGGGCGAGAACACTGAAGCTTTCTTT; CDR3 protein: CASSLRQGENTEAFF
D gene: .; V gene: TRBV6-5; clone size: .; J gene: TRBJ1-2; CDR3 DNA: TGTGCCAGCAGTTACAGGGAGGCGTGGGGCTACACCTTC; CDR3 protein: CASSYREAWGYTF
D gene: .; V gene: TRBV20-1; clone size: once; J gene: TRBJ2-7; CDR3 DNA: TGCAGTCCCAGGGGGGTCAACGAGCAGTACTTC; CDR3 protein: CSPRGVNEQYF
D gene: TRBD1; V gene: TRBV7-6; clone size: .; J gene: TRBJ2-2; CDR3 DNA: TGTGCCAGCAGCTTAGAGGGACAGGCTAACACCGGGGAGCTGTTTTTT; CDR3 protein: CASSLEGQANTGELFF
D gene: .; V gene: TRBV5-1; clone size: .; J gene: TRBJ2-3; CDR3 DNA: TGCGCCAGCAGCCCGGATCTTGGGACTTTCAGCCGCACAGATACGCAGTATTTT; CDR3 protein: CASSPDLGTFSRTDTQYF
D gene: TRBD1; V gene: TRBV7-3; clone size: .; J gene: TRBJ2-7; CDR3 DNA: TGTGCCAGCAGCTTAACGGGACAGGGATGGCAGTACTTC; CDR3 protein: CASSLTGQGWQYF
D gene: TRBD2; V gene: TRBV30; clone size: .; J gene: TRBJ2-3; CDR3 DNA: TGTGCCTGGAGTGTACGGGCTAGCGGGAGATGGGGCACAGATACGCAGTATTTT; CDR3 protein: CAWSVRASGRWGTDTQYF
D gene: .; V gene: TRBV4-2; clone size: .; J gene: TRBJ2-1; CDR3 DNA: TGTGCCAGCAGCCAAGATAAAGGGGCACCCTACAATGAGCAGTTCTTC; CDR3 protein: CASSQDKGAPYNEQFF
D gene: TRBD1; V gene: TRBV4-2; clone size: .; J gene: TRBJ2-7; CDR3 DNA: TGTGCCAGCAGCCAAGGGACAGGGGTCTACGAGCAGTACTTC; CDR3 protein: CASSQGTGVYEQYF
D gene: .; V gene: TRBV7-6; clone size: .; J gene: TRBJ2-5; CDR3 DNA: TGTGCCAGCAGCTCCCCGGACAGCCAAGAGACCCAGTACTTC; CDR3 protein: CASSSPDSQETQYF
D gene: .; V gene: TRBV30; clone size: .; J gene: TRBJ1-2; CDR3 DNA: TGTGCCTGGAACGGTGACTATGGCTACACCTTC; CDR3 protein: CAWNGDYGYTF
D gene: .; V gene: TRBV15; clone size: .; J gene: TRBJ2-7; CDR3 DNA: TGTGCCACCAGCAAAGATTACTACGAGCAGTACTTC; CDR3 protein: CATSKDYYEQYF
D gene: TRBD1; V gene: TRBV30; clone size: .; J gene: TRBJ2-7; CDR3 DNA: TGTGCCTGGAGTGTGGGACAGGGGGACGAGCAGTACTTC; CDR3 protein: CAWSVGQGDEQYF
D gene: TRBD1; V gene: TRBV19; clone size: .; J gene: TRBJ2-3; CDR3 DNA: TGTGCCACGACGGACAGGAGGAGCACAGATACGCAGTATTTT; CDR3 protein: CATTDRRSTDTQYF
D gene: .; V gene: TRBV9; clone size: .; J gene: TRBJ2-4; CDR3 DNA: TGTGCCAGCAGCGTCTCGGGAGCCAAAAACATTCAGTACTTC; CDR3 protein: CASSVSGAKNIQYF
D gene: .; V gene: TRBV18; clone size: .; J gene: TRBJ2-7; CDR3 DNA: TGTGCCAGCTCACCATCGACAACCTCTACCGAGCAGTACTTC; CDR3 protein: CASSPSTTSTEQYF
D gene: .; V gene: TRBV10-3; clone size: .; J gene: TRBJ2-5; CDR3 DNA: TGTGCCATCAGTGACCCTGGGGAGGAGACCCAGTACTTC; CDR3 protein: CAISDPGEETQYF
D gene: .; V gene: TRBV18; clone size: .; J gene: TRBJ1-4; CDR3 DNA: TGTGCCAGCTCACCCGGGGGACTCGGAAAACTGTTTTTT; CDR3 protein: CASSPGGLGKLFF
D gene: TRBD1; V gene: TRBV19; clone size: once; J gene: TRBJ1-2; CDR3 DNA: TGTGCCAGTAGTAGCCGGGACAGGGGGAACTATGGCTACACCTTC; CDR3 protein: CASSSRDRGNYGYTF
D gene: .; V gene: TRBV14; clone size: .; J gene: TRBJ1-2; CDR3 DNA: TGTGCCAGCAGCCAACAGGGGAACTATGGCTACACCTTC; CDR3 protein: CASSQQGNYGYTF
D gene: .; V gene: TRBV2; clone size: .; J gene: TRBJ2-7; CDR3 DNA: TGTGCCAGCAGTGAGGGGGACAACTCCTACGAGCAGTACTTC; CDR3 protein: CASSEGDNSYEQYF